These T cell receptor beta chains were read from a single sample in a study of T cell changes during pregnancy in multiple sclerosis. TCRdb keeps only in-frame clones here, not all; method: immunoSEQ multiplex PCR. The profile covers 55,000 to 75,000 clones, with around 91% appearing a single time and approximately 1.5% taken by the ten largest. The source material was peripheral blood, sampled in the third trimester of pregnancy. Receptors were obtained from a female donor in good health, enrolled as a control in a pregnancy study. CDR3s include the opening cysteine and the closing phenylalanine or tryptophan. Each record gives: D gene, V gene, clone size, J gene, CDR3 DNA, CDR3 protein. The D gene is left open where the match is weak. A clone size is listed for some rows: how often the clone was seen (once, few, many), or a class if it is expanded.

>NA|TRBV19|NA|TRBJ1-4
TGTGCCAGTAGTGGACTGTCTGAAAAACTGTTTTTT
CASSGLSEKLFF
>NA|TRBV25-1|once|TRBJ1-2
TGTGCCAGCAGTGAGGCCACGGCCAGGGCGGTCCATGGCTACACCTTC
CASSEATARAVHGYTF
>NA|TRBV27|NA|TRBJ2-7
TGTGCCAGTAGCGGCTTCCTGAACGAGCAGTACTTC
CASSGFLNEQYF
>TRBD2|TRBV15|once|TRBJ2-3
TGTGCCACCAGCCTGGGGGGGAGCACAGATACGCAGTATTTT
CATSLGGSTDTQYF
>TRBD2|TRBV6-5|NA|TRBJ2-5
TGTGCCAGCAGTTGGGGCCCGGGAGGGGAGACCCAGTACTTC
CASSWGPGGETQYF
>TRBD1|TRBV5-6|NA|TRBJ1-1
TGTGCCAGCAGCTTCCGGGACAGGAATGCTGAAGCTTTCTTT
CASSFRDRNAEAFF
>NA|TRBV29-1|once|TRBJ1-2
TGCAGCGTTGTCTCCACAGCTAACTATGGCTACACCTTC
CSVVSTANYGYTF
>TRBD1|TRBV7-3|once|TRBJ2-1
TGTGCCAGCAGCCCCGGGACAGCAAGGAATGAGCAGTTCTTC
CASSPGTARNEQFF
>NA|TRBV11-3|NA|TRBJ2-2
TGTGCCAGCAGCTTACACTCGACCGGGGAGCTGTTTTTT
CASSLHSTGELFF
>TRBD1|TRBV7-6|NA|TRBJ2-7
TGTGCCAGCAGCCTAGGGACAGGGACCTACGAGCAGTACTTC
CASSLGTGTYEQYF
>NA|TRBV20-1|NA|TRBJ2-3
TGCAGTGGGGAGGCCACAGATACGCAGTATTTT
CSGEATDTQYF
>NA|TRBV7-9|NA|TRBJ1-1
TGTGCCAGCAGCTTAGGTCTAGGGGGGGCCGAGGCTGAAGCTTTCTTT
CASSLGLGGAEAEAFF
>NA|TRBV2|few|TRBJ2-3
TGTGCCGCAGGGGGGAGCAGGGGCGATACGCAGTATTTT
CAAGGSRGDTQYF
>NA|TRBV5-8|NA|TRBJ1-1
TGTGCCAGCAGCTTGTCCCGACAGGCTTCCTTGAACACTGAAGCTTTCTTT
CASSLSRQASLNTEAFF
>NA|TRBV7-9|NA|TRBJ1-1
TGTGCCAGCAGCCCCTCAGGGGCGGTTGGTGCTTTCTTT
CASSPSGAVGAFF
>NA|TRBV7-6|NA|TRBJ2-6
TGTGCCAGCAGCTTAGGAGCCGGGGCTGGGGCCAACGTCCTGACTTTC
CASSLGAGAGANVLTF
>TRBD2|TRBV14|NA|TRBJ2-5
TGTGCCAGCAGCCAGAGATTAGCGGGACAAGAGACCCAGTACTTC
CASSQRLAGQETQYF
>NA|TRBV5-6|NA|TRBJ1-5
TGTGCCAGCAGCACCAGGGTCAGCAATCAGCCCCAGCATTTT
CASSTRVSNQPQHF
>NA|TRBV30|NA|TRBJ1-3
TGTGCCTGGAGGGAGTCCTCTGGAAACACCATATATTTT
CAWRESSGNTIYF
>NA|TRBV18|NA|TRBJ2-1
TGTGCCAGCTCGATCGGCTCCTACAATGAGCAGTTCTTC
CASSIGSYNEQFF
>NA|TRBV7-8|NA|TRBJ2-4
TGTGCCAGCAGCCCTACTCAGGGAAACATTCAGTACTTC
CASSPTQGNIQYF
>NA|TRBV12-2|NA|TRBJ2-3
TGTGCAAGTCGCTGGGGGCGGACAGGGCCGAGAACAGATACGCAGTATTTT
CASRWGRTGPRTDTQYF
>NA|TRBV4-1|NA|TRBJ1-4
TGCGCCAGCAGCCAACGCCCGTCTGTAGGTCCTAGAGGGAATGAAAAACTGTTTTTT
CASSQRPSVGPRGNEKLFF
>NA|TRBV7-2|NA|TRBJ2-1
TGTGCCAGCAGCTCCCCCATGCGGGAGCAGTTCTTC
CASSSPMREQFF
>NA|TRBV5-4|NA|TRBJ2-2
TGTGCCAGCAGCCCAAGGGCGGGCCGTGGCACCGGGGAGCTGTTTTTT
CASSPRAGRGTGELFF
>NA|TRBV29-1|once|TRBJ1-1
TGCAGCGTTGCTGCCCCGGGGGACACTGAAGCTTTCTTT
CSVAAPGDTEAFF
>NA|TRBV4-3|NA|TRBJ2-6
TGCGCCAGCTCGACAGACCCTGGGGCCAACGTCCTGACTTTC
CASSTDPGANVLTF
>NA|TRBV4-3|NA|TRBJ2-2
TGCGCCAGCAGCCAAGATAGGGGCGCCGGGGAGCTGTTTTTT
CASSQDRGAGELFF